This T cell receptor (beta chain) was observed in a study of T cell responses to AZD1222 COVID-19 vaccine. The CDR3 contains 13 residues. Germline CDR1 and CDR2: SGHRS and YFSETQ. V shed 0 bases and J shed 1 base, with 5 bases lying between them. Profiled with immunoSEQ multiplex PCR; TCRdb holds only in-frame clones, not every one. The sample lists roughly 150,000 clones, 70% to 90% occurring once. The chain joins TRBV5-1 to TRBJ2-7; D ambiguous. The receptor was isolated from an adult in good health. The sample was peripheral blood, taken on day 0 of MenACWY control vaccination. The CDR3 reads CASSLGVSYEQYF. The CDR3 DNA reads as TGCGCCAGCAGCTTGGGAGTATCCTACGAGCAGTACTTC.